This T cell receptor (beta chain) was identified in a study of cytomegalovirus exposure and HLA in healthy donors (dated by TCRdb to 2016 to 2017). With regard to the full study: An earlier analysis of 587 of the donors reported more than 250 Gb of sequence data and around 120 million unique TCR beta sequences from about 200 million T cells. Around 330 gigabases of sequencing data and around 80 million unique TCR sequences made up an early release that covered fewer than 650 HLA-typed donors. Of the 398 genotyped donors, 65% to 90% fell in the genetic ancestry cluster associated with self-reported Caucasian donors. The study was designed to test whether signatures of past pathogen exposure could be identified by cataloging public T cell receptors. The study used immunosequencing to profile the T cell repertoires of 670 or so subjects and linked those repertoires to cytomegalovirus serostatus. Besides the first cohort of around 670 subjects, a separate validation cohort made up of 120 different subjects was used. The study combined high-throughput TCR immunosequencing, statistical association of individual TCRs with disease status, and machine learning to predict cytomegalovirus infection status. A later analysis re-examined previously published TCR beta repertoires from about 670 donors and added high-resolution HLA genotyping to investigate patterns of TCR occurrence. In the later analysis, no new phenotypic data were used to find candidate immune exposures; instead, reliance was placed on TCR beta sequences and their occurrence across donors. An earlier analysis of around 640 of the donors used high-throughput TCR beta sequencing to judge whether each TCR beta V gene segment behaved as functional or pseudogenic. Alongside the repertoire data, information on donor age, sex, ethnicity and CMV serostatus was compiled. A later genetic analysis used genome-wide SNP genotypes for about 55% of the 666 donors, treating that subset as a discovery cohort. All discovery cohort repertoires had been generated on a single sequencing platform. HLA typing covered class I and class II loci at four-digit resolution. Typing coverage varied by locus: roughly 620-630 donors for A, B, C, DRB1 and DQB1; roughly 560 for DQA1; over 600 for DPA1; 450 to 480 for DPB1. Roughly five DR-DQ haplotypes were handled as single units for association and clustering because linkage in the cohort was strong. Among 300 to 450 genotyped donors of the cohort, an average of 235,054 unique TCR beta nucleotide sequences were sequenced per donor, roughly 20% of them non-productive.

From cysteine to phenylalanine, the CDR3 is 14 amino acids long. Only the CDR3 part of the read is kept: 42 bases, read in frame from the first base. V is shortened by 3 bases, J by 5 bases, and the region joining them spans 11 bases. CDR1 and CDR2 (MNHEY, SVGAGI) derive from the germline V gene. As to this clone: Its antigen is currently not known. Base qualities are not at hand, and no much larger clone is one base apart.

In total, 500 to 700 healthy bone marrow donors made up the cohort. Cohort members were all nominally healthy when sampled, although unrecorded immune exposures were likely present. The donor was CMV seropositive and was included in the group of approximately 300 seropositive cohort members. Every donor gave a peripheral blood sample, and the peripheral blood mononuclear cells from that sample were used for TCR beta sequencing. Genomic DNA extraction from the blood cell samples was performed with the Qiagen DNeasy Blood Extraction Kit. Library creation used the immunoSEQ multiplex PCR assay. A mixture of 60 forward primers for TCR Vbeta segments and 13 reverse primers for TCR Jbeta segments was used in the multiplex PCR. The CDR3 region of rearranged TCR beta genes was amplified from genomic DNA with a multiplex PCR assay. The amplified TCR beta libraries were sequenced on the Illumina HiSeq System as 87-base-pair reads. In the authors' own workflow: In a later analysis, tens of millions of unique TCR beta chains were counted across the 500 to 700 repertoires, and roughly 11 million of these chains were shared by at least two donors. Raw reads were error-corrected and collapsed into unique sequences with a nearest-neighbor algorithm that merged closely related sequences to remove PCR and sequencing errors. To assign V, D and J gene segments, CDR3 sequences were aligned to IMGT reference sequences. For a sequence to be retained, at least a six-nucleotide match to both a V gene segment and a J gene segment was required. Rearrangements were called productive when the CDR3 lacked stop codons and stayed in frame with V and J; all others were non-productive. Following IMGT convention, CDR3 was defined as the stretch from the second conserved V-encoded cysteine to the conserved J-encoded phenylalanine. The earlier analysis of 587 of the donors excluded any sequence lacking an unambiguous match to a single V gene segment. An earlier analysis of almost 600 of the donors classified V segments as functional when productive rearrangements were above 56.7% and as segregating when the standard deviation between donors was above 5%. A statistical classification framework was built to diagnose cytomegalovirus status from the catalog of TCR beta chain sequences. In a later analysis, V and J genes were assigned by comparing TCR nucleotide sequences against IMGT/GENE-DB human TR gene sequences. A later analysis assigned CDR3 sequences and most-parsimonious VDJ recombination scenarios with the TCRdist pipeline. In a later analysis, each TCR beta chain was defined by its CDR3 amino acid sequence together with its V-gene family, and reads without a unique V-gene family were excluded. As a way to deal with suspected cross-contamination and a sequencing artifact, a later analysis dropped more than 500 nucleotide sequences that were highly shared and had low generation probability. In a later analysis, a clonal expansion index was calculated for each public chain from normalized within-repertoire ranks of inferred template counts. A later analysis computed generation probabilities with a VDJ recombination model fitted to out-of-frame rearrangements, and checked the results against IGoR. In a later analysis, TCR-TCR, TCR-HLA and TCR-CMV co-occurrence was scored with hypergeometric tests, and a repertoire-size bias correction was applied to TCR pairs. False discovery rates were estimated in a later analysis by permuting HLA or CMV assignments 20 times. In a later analysis, co-occurring TCRs were grouped with DBSCAN, and TCRdist sequence similarity was added when clustering was performed within HLA-allele-positive subsets. For co-occurrence clustering, repertoires with fewer than 30,000 or more than 120,000 public chains were excluded, along with five repertoires with anomalous nucleotide sharing. The immuneACCESS repertoire file appears here via TCRdb, limited to in-frame rearrangements. These files lack a portion of the clones; in checked studies, under half of the deficit traces to unresolved V genes, and the cause of the others is not known. V, J and clone size are taken as reported in that table, and D and trimming were inferred from the DNA itself. The sample includes roughly 150,000 clones, with 65% to 85% observed a single time. 7% of the sample rests with the top ten.

What the work shows at the level of the full study, not this receptor alone: Because some donors lacked HLA typing at each locus, the association tests relied only on the typed subset. A later analysis associated 16,951 TCR beta sequences with specific HLA alleles at a false discovery rate of 0.05. Linkage disequilibrium might explain the correlated functional status among segregating V segments, but an unknown experimental factor could not be ruled out. According to a later analysis, most CMV-associated TCR beta chains appeared to be HLA-restricted, and the HLA associations seemed to be driven largely by CMV exposure. A later analysis reported that several top co-occurrence clusters appeared linked to parvovirus B19, influenza, CMV and Epstein-Barr virus. The study gave a list of over 150 TCR beta chains associated with cytomegalovirus. A later analysis found that HLA-associated TCR beta chains were more clonally expanded and had lower generation probabilities than equally common non-associated chains. According to the authors, the approach could potentially be generalized to other disease states and immunological phenotypes. Because counts were too low, about 18 rarely observed V segments, including chromosome 9 orphons, were left out of the earlier analysis of a few hundred of the donors. A further reported finding was that TCR beta sequences accurately predicted the HLA-A and HLA-B alleles for most subjects in the first cohort. Some IMGT-functional V segments, including TRBV6-2 and TRBV6-3, could not be told apart with the 87-base-pair reads, so those segments were excluded. In a later analysis, the rate of TCR association differed among HLA loci, with DRB1 alleles having the most associated TCRs and HLA-C alleles having the fewest. The cohort was sequenced for TCR beta chains only, and without alpha or paired-chain data the features that could be detected were limited. The classifier was reported to diagnose cytomegalovirus status with high specificity and sensitivity in both the original cohort and the validation cohort. Broadly in line with IMGT annotations, most TCR beta V segments showed up in productive rearrangements about 90% or about 30% of the time in an earlier analysis of roughly 590 of the donors. The sequencing pipeline was judged likely to have produced a cluster of highly shared sequence variants as a technical artifact. The presence/absence analyses assumed that sequencing depth was roughly uniform across donors, and that assumption may not be true. Immune exposure information for the cohort was limited to CMV serostatus. In vitro tests confirmed that three of the cytomegalovirus-associated TCR beta chains recognize cytomegalovirus antigens. In a later genetic analysis, a missense DCLRE1C variant was associated with V-gene and J-gene trimming of TCR beta chains, and the association was replicated in an independent cohort. While some public TCRs were present in many individuals, most TCR sequences turned up only very rarely across donors. Assigning TCR associations to individual alleles was difficult when HLA alleles, especially DR and DQ, strongly co-occurred. According to a later genetic analysis, donors in an Asian-associated ancestry cluster had fewer N-insertions in productive TCRs than the roughly 670-donor mean.

In this chain, TRBV6-5 is recombined with TRBJ1-5; matching of 5 bases hints at TRBD1 as the D gene. This receptor was identified in a woman aged 40 to 49 in good health and CMV-seropositive. Sequenced sample: PBMCs. The nucleotide sequence reads as follows: TGTGCCAGCAGTTATGGGTGGGGGGATCAGCCCCAGCATTTT. Its coded protein is CASSYGWGDQPQHF.